This TCR beta chain emerged from a study of blood T cell repertoires in COVID-19. Here immunoSEQ multiplex PCR was the method, and the copy in TCRdb shows in-frame clones only, minus some. The repertoire holds over 400,000 clones, with 80% to 90% as singletons. Germline V CDR1 and CDR2: SGHTS, YDEGEE. The CDR3 has 15 amino acids. V lost 4 bases and J lost 5; bases outside the gene matches: 6. This chain joins TRBV5-8 and TRBJ1-4, with 9 bases identical to TRBD1. This sequence was found in a woman aged 30 to 39 with active or convalescent COVID-19. The sequenced sample consisted of peripheral blood. The CDR3 spells CASSVRQGENEKLFF. CDR3 nucleotides: TGTGCCAGCAGCGTCCGACAGGGGGAAAATGAAAAACTGTTTTTT.